This T cell receptor beta chain was sequenced during a study of cytomegalovirus exposure and HLA in healthy donors. PCR primers comprised 60 Vbeta and 13 Jbeta primers. Profiling relied on immunoSEQ multiplex PCR, and the TCRdb table lists in-frame clones only, not all of them. Among 150,000 to 200,000 clones listed, 70% to 85% were seen once. A few counts support this clone. Its antigen is unknown. Study results and caveats: The study designated over 150 TCR beta chains cytomegalovirus-associated.

The CDR3 consists of 14 residues. The V gene end was trimmed by 4 bases and the J gene end by 5 bases; junction bases not matched to a gene: 6. Germline V gene sequence: CDR1 SGHRS, CDR2 YFSETQ. The specimen sequenced was PBMCs. V is TRBV5-1 and J is TRBJ2-1, with 7 bases lining up with TRBD1. This clonotype originated in a human donor in good health. CDR3 amino acids: CASSPTGQNNEQFF. Written as DNA, the CDR3 is TGCGCCAGCAGCCCGACGGGACAGAACAATGAGCAGTTCTTC.